A single sample gave rise to the 26 T cell receptor beta chains below, sequenced in a study of T-cell reconstitution after alpha-beta-depleted transplantation in children. TCRbeta library preparation incorporated unique molecular identifiers. TCRdb reprocessed the PCR reads via MiXCR and lists one record per CDR3 protein. The sample lists around 200,000 distinct CDR3 sequences, approximately 15% occurring once. Sequencing was performed on PBMCs, mostly from graft donor cells, taken 360 days after TCRalphabeta/CD19-depleted stem cell transplant. Receptors were obtained from a male patient under 10 years old who had a stem cell transplant for acute lymphoblastic leukemia, so the T cells may come from the graft donor.

V is TRBV15 and J is TRBJ1-5; D ambiguous. V gave up 1 base and J gave up 4 bases, with 5 bases separating them. The CDR3 sequence is 13 residues long. Germline V CDR1 and CDR2: LNHNV, YYDKDF (reference sequence). The CDR3 reads CATSRVGNQPQHF. For the CDR3, the DNA is TGTGCCACCAGCAGAGTGGGGAATCAGCCCCAGCATTTT.

This clonotype was recorded at least ten times. The chain uses TRBV5-6 and TRBJ2-1; D remains ambiguous. Per germline, CDR1 SGHDT and CDR2 YYEEEE. The CDR3 totals 13 residues. Trimming shortened V by 2 bases and J by 12 bases, and 15 bases separated the two germline ends. The DNA of the CDR3 is TGTGCCAGCAGCTTAGGGCCCAACTCGGGGCAGTTCTTC. It encodes CASSLGPNSGQFF.

This clonotype was detected many times. V is TRBV29-1 and J is TRBJ1-1, with a tentative D call TRBD1 (5 bases). There are 13 residues in the CDR3. The V gene's germline CDR1 is SQVTM and CDR2 ANQGSEA. Trimming took 4 bases from V and 4 from J, leaving 13 bases between them. Here the CDR3 DNA reads TGCAGCGTTGTTTACAGGCATGCCACTGAAGCTTTCTTT. It yields the protein CSVVYRHATEAFF.

The chain has TRBV14 and TRBJ1-1; no firm D call. V lost 3 bases and J 1 base, leaving 6 bases between the germline ends. The CDR3 is 13 residues long. CDR1 and CDR2 from the germline V gene are SGHDN and FVKESK. DNA of the CDR3: TGTGCCAGCAGCCAGGAGTGGAACACTGAAGCTTTCTTT. Translated: CASSQEWNTEAFF.

The genes are TRBV5-1 and TRBJ1-4; D may be TRBD1 (6 bases). CDR1 SGHRS and CDR2 YFSETQ come from the germline V gene. The CDR3 extends over 16 amino acids. V lost 2 bases and J lost 7, with 18 bases in between. DNA for the CDR3: TGCGCCAGCAGCTTCGCGACGCGGACAGAAGGTGAAAAACTGTTTTTT. Translating gives CASSFATRTEGEKLFF.

This clonotype was observed a handful of times. This CDR3 reads CASSLEQGITQYF. The CDR3 nucleotides are TGTGCCAGCAGCTTAGAGCAGGGGATCACGCAGTATTTT. The chain joins TRBV7-2 to TRBJ2-3, with D perhaps matching TRBD1 (6 bases). Germline V lookup: CDR1 SGHTA, CDR2 FQGNSA. V lost 1 base and J lost 9, with 11 bases in between. The CDR3 is 13 amino acids.

The sample holds many counts of this clonotype. This chain uses TRBV12-3 or TRBV12-4 with TRBJ1-5, with D uncertain. V lost 1 base and J lost 0, with 7 bases in between. The length of the CDR3 is 15 residues. CDR3 in DNA: TGTGCCAGCAGTTTAGGGAGACTTAGCAATCAGCCCCAGCATTTT. Residues: CASSLGRLSNQPQHF.

This clonotype was observed many times. At one end, the junction sequence differs from germline, possibly due to a read error. This chain uses TRBV6-1 with TRBJ1-5; D unresolved. The CDR3 sequence is 15 residues long. Germline V gene sequence: CDR1 MNHNS, CDR2 SASEGT. The CDR3 sequence is CASSESPLSNQPQHF. The DNA for the CDR3 is TGTGCTAGCAGTGAATCCCCTTTGAGCAATCAGCCCCAGCATTTT.

The DNA of the CDR3 is TGTGCCAGCAGCTTATTAGGCCAGGGCGGGACCGGGGAGCTGTTTTTT. As protein: CASSLLGQGGTGELFF. The V call is TRBV7-2, the J call TRBJ2-2; D could derive from TRBD1 or TRBD2 (5 bases each). The CDR3 extends over 16 amino acids. Germline V gene lookup returns CDR1 SGHTA and CDR2 FQGNSA. Trimming pared 2 bases from V and 5 bases from J, leaving 15 bases between.

A few counts support this clonotype. The V call is TRBV24-1, the J call TRBJ2-4, with 7 bases identical to TRBD1. Losses at the gene ends were 3 bases for V and 8 bases for J; bases not matched to a gene: 9. Per germline, CDR1 KGHDR and CDR2 SFDVKD. This CDR3 comprises 15 residues. CDR3 sequence reads: CATSDPRTGRDIQYF. CDR3 DNA sequence: TGTGCCACCAGTGATCCCAGGACAGGCCGGGACATTCAGTACTTC.

This clonotype was detected only a few times. CDR3 sequence reads: CSVEDPFGPGQETQYF. CDR3 nucleotide sequence: TGCAGCGTTGAAGATCCGTTTGGGCCGGGACAAGAGACCCAGTACTTC. The V and J genes are TRBV29-1 and TRBJ2-5; weak D call: TRBD2 (5 bases). V gave up 0 bases and J gave up 2 bases, with 16 bases separating them. The CDR3 runs to 16 residues. CDR1 is SQVTM, CDR2 ANQGSEA, per germline.

This clonotype was recorded a few times. The gene calls are TRBV10-2 and TRBJ2-7; the match to TRBD2 covers 10 bases. Germline assignment: CDR1 WSHSY and CDR2 SAAADI. The V gene end was trimmed by 8 bases and the J gene end by 6 bases; junction bases not matched to a gene: 7. The CDR3 is 13 residues long. DNA for the CDR3: TGCGCCAGCTGCAGCGGGGGGGAGTTCGAGCAGTACTTC. It codes for CASCSGGEFEQYF.

This clonotype was picked up a small number of times. The chain has TRBV9 and TRBJ2-1; maybe TRBD2 (5 bases). This CDR3 contains 12 residues. The germline V gene has CDR1 SGDLS and CDR2 YYNGEE. Trimming stripped 1 base from V and 8 bases from J, with 7 bases between. The CDR3 is CASSVRGDEQFF. The CDR3 nucleotides are TGTGCCAGCAGCGTACGGGGAGATGAGCAGTTCTTC. Full variable domain (remainder filled in from reference TRBV9 and TRBJ2-1): DSGVTQTPKHLITATGQRVTLRCSPRSGDLSVYWYQQSLDQGLQFLIQYYNGEERAKGNILERFSAQQFPDLHSELNLSSLELGDSALYFCASSVRGDEQFFGPGTRLTVL.

This clonotype turned up a few times. The chain combines TRBV7-9 with TRBJ2-5; D gene unclear. The CDR3 is made up of 14 amino acids. V was clipped by 3 bases and J by 0 bases, with 8 bases between them. Germline V gives CDR1 SEHNR, CDR2 FQNEAQ (reference sequence). In nucleotides, the CDR3 is TGTGCCAGCAGCTTCAAAACAGACCAAGAGACCCAGTACTTC. Residues: CASSFKTDQETQYF. Full variable domain (remainder filled in from reference TRBV7-9 and TRBJ2-5): DTGVSQNPRHKITKRGQNVTFRCDPISEHNRLYWYRQTLGQGPEFLTYFQNEAQLEKSRLLSDRFSAERPKGSFSTLEIQRTEQGDSAMYLCASSFKTDQETQYFGPGTRLLVL.

The sample holds a few counts of this clonotype. This chain connects TRBV30 to TRBJ1-4, with 7 positions matching TRBD1. V was clipped by 2 bases and J by 5 bases; unmatched bases: 5. The CDR3 has 14 amino acids. Germline V gene sequence: CDR1 GTSNPN, CDR2 SVGIG (reference sequence). In nucleotides, the CDR3 is TGTGCCTGGAGTTCGGGGACAGAGAATGAAAAACTGTTTTTT. This codes for CAWSSGTENEKLFF. Drawing the rest from reference TRBV30 and TRBJ1-4, the complete variable domain is SQTIHQWPATLVQPVGSPLSLECTVEGTSNPNLYWYRQAAGRGLQLLFYSVGIGQISSEVPQNLSASRPQDRQFILSSKKLLLSDSGFYLCAWSSGTENEKLFFGSGTQLSVL.

This clonotype was seen at least ten times. The chain recombines TRBV29-1 with TRBJ1-3; the D gene is possibly TRBD1 (5 bases). V shed 1 base and J shed 4 bases, with 17 bases lying between them. This CDR3 comprises 16 residues. Germline V gene sequence: CDR1 SQVTM, CDR2 ANQGSEA. CDR3 sequence (DNA): TGCAGCGTTGAAGGTTCAGCAGGGAGAGGCGGAAACACCATATATTTT. Amino acids: CSVEGSAGRGGNTIYF.

This clonotype was found many times. The V and J genes are TRBV7-2 and TRBJ2-5; D may be TRBD1 or TRBD2 (6 bases each). CDR1 and CDR2 from the germline V gene are SGHTA and FQGNSA. Between the trimmed V and J ends, which lost 1 base and 5 bases, there was a span of 11 bases. There are 14 residues in the CDR3. As DNA, the CDR3 is TGTGCCAGCAGCTTAGTTCCCGGGGGCGAGACCCAGTACTTC. It encodes CASSLVPGGETQYF.

At least ten counts were recorded for this clonotype. This chain links TRBV7-9 with TRBJ1-3, with unresolved D. Trimming took 7 bases from V and 0 from J, leaving 13 bases between them. The CDR3 is 15 amino acids. Germline CDR1 reads SEHNR; CDR2 reads FQNEAQ (reference sequence). In DNA form, the CDR3 reads TGTGCCAGCACCACCTCGGATGTCTCTGGAAACACCATATATTTT. Amino acids: CASTTSDVSGNTIYF. Looking up the rest from reference TRBV7-9 and TRBJ1-3 gives the full variable domain: DTGVSQNPRHKITKRGQNVTFRCDPISEHNRLYWYRQTLGQGPEFLTYFQNEAQLEKSRLLSDRFSAERPKGSFSTLEIQRTEQGDSAMYLCASTTSDVSGNTIYFGEGSWLTVV.

The V and J genes are TRBV7-9 and TRBJ2-7; the match to TRBD2 covers 7 bases. The germline V gene encodes CDR1 SEHNR and CDR2 FQNEAQ (reference sequence). The length of the CDR3 is 15 residues. The V segment lost 0 bases and the J segment 5 bases; nucleotides outside the gene matches: 7. CDR3 bases: TGTGCCAGCAGCTTAGCGGGAGGGGTGGCAGACGAGCAGTACTTC. Its protein is CASSLAGGVADEQYF. The full variable domain, with the rest looked up from reference TRBV7-9 and TRBJ2-7, is DTGVSQNPRHKITKRGQNVTFRCDPISEHNRLYWYRQTLGQGPEFLTYFQNEAQLEKSRLLSDRFSAERPKGSFSTLEIQRTEQGDSAMYLCASSLAGGVADEQYFGPGTRLTVT.

This clonotype turned up a few times. The gene calls are TRBV5-6 and TRBJ2-1, with 8 bases fitting TRBD2. Germline V gene data show CDR1 as SGHDT and CDR2 as YYEEEE. The CDR3 length is 18 residues. J gave up 4 bases and V 4 bases, and 16 bases lay outside the gene matches. The CDR3 DNA sequence: TGTGCCAGCAGCGCAAATGATCGGTTTACTAGCGGTTACAATGAGCAGTTCTTC. Amino acids: CASSANDRFTSGYNEQFF.

This chain uses TRBV12-5 with TRBJ2-1; TRBD1 agrees at 7 bases. The CDR3 runs 12 residues. J lost 13 bases, V lost 4 bases, and 7 bases had no gene match. The germline gives CDR1 LGHNT, CDR2 FRNRAP. CDR3 protein: CASGSGQVRQFF. The CDR3 DNA reads TGTGCTAGTGGTTCCGGACAGGTCCGACAGTTCTTC. Based on the CDR3 plus reference TRBV12-5 and TRBJ2-1, the full variable domain is DARVTQTPRHKVTEMGQEVTMRCQPILGHNTVFWYRQTMMQGLELLAYFRNRAPLDDSGMPKDRFSAEMPDATLATLKIQPSEPRDSAVYFCASGSGQVRQFFGPGTRLTVL.

The CDR3 sequence is CASSGTGGTDTQYF. The CDR3 nucleotides are TGTGCCAGTAGTGGCACAGGAGGCACAGATACGCAGTATTTT. The chain recombines TRBV19 with TRBJ2-3, with D tentatively TRBD1 (5 bases). CDR3 length equals 14 residues. V lost 5 bases and J lost 1, with 10 bases in between. Germline loops: CDR1 LNHDA, CDR2 SQIVND (reference sequence). Drawing the rest from reference TRBV19 and TRBJ2-3, the complete variable domain is DGGITQSPKYLFRKEGQNVTLSCEQNLNHDAMYWYRQDPGQGLRLIYYSQIVNDFQKGDIAEGYSVSREKKESFPLTVTSAQKNPTAFYLCASSGTGGTDTQYFGPGTRLTVL.

This clonotype was found a few times. The J gene is TRBJ1-1, the V gene TRBV20-1; perhaps TRBD1 as D (6 bases). This CDR3 has 16 amino acids. Trimming removed 3 bases at V and 0 bases at J, with 17 bases between. The germline V gene encodes CDR1 DFQATT and CDR2 SNEGSKA (reference sequence). CDR3 nucleotide sequence: TGCAGTGCTAGGCGGCAGGGGCTTACCCTGAACACTGAAGCTTTCTTT. The encoded protein is CSARRQGLTLNTEAFF.

This clonotype has a handful of counts. V is TRBV12-3 or TRBV12-4 and J is TRBJ1-1; 8 nucleotides agree with TRBD1. V lost 6 bases, J lost 2 bases, and 8 bases stayed unmatched. The CDR3 totals 15 residues. Written as DNA, the CDR3 is TGTGCCAGCAGAACAAAGACAGGGGCCAACACTGAAGCTTTCTTT. Amino acid sequence: CASRTKTGANTEAFF.

This chain links TRBV20-1 with TRBJ2-1; 11 bases fit TRBD2. The CDR3 length is 16 residues. Germline V gene sequence: CDR1 DFQATT, CDR2 SNEGSKA (reference sequence). Losses at the gene ends were 5 bases for V and 10 bases for J; bases not matched to a gene: 16. The CDR3 bases are TGCAGTGCTCCCCGCCTGACTAGCGGGACGGGCGCAGAGCAGTTCTTC. Translated: CSAPRLTSGTGAEQFF.

In its sample, this clonotype was seen once. The chain has TRBV6-2 or TRBV6-3 and TRBJ2-1; either TRBD1 or TRBD2 may fit D (5 bases each). CDR1 is MNHEY, CDR2 SVGEGT, per germline. The CDR3 covers 12 residues. V was cut by 6 bases and J by 8 bases, with 11 bases left in between. CDR3 loop: CASSIRGYEQFF. The CDR3 bases are TGTGCCAGCAGCATCCGGGGCTATGAGCAGTTCTTC.